This T cell receptor beta chain was captured by sequencing in a study of T cells in Graves' hyperthyroidism and ophthalmopathy. Whole-study findings and limits: Model predictions of ophthalmopathy came a median 6.5 months before onset.

Uncontrolled infection, other autoimmune disease, pregnancy or lactation excluded patients. PBMCs were sourced from more than 7.5 ml fresh peripheral blood. TCR beta CDR3 region amplification was performed from RNA transcripts. HTBI primers drove first-round RT-PCR of the TCR CDR3. TCRdb re-derived calls from the multiplex PCR reads in MiXCR, one entry per CDR3 protein. The data show about 500,000 distinct CDR3 sequences, roughly 18% seen once. As concerns this clonotype: As yet, its antigen is unknown.

The CDR3 sequence is 14 residues long. V lost 2 bases and J lost 3, with 9 bases in between. Germline V gene sequence: CDR1 SGDLS, CDR2 YYNGEE. The chain combines TRBV9 with TRBJ1-3; D uncertain. The sequence derives from a woman under 30 with Graves' ophthalmopathy. Material: blood. The CDR3 DNA reads as TGTGCCAGCAGCGTTGACTCGGGTGGAAACACCATATATTTT. Protein: CASSVDSGGNTIYF.